The TCR beta chain under discussion was sequenced for a study of blood T cells in healthy people across ages. Study-level results: A greater number of naive CD4+ cells and higher diversity distinguished long-lived donors from aged donors. Roughly linear declines in TCR beta diversity per million T cells occurred with age.

Concerning this clonotype: The antigen is undetermined.

Through a sample-barcoded 5' primer and a J-beta primer mix, a second PCR was run for roughly 7 to 11 cycles. TCRdb re-called the 5' RACE reads with MiXCR, one entry per CDR3 protein. The sample holds 730,000 or so distinct CDR3 sequences, 35% to 45% seen once. CDR1 and CDR2 from the germline V gene are SGHTA and FQGNSA. The CDR3 has 13 residues. J was trimmed by 9 bases and V by 6 bases; bases with no gene match: 6. The V and J genes are TRBV7-2 and TRBJ2-1, with 9 positions matching TRBD1. This TCR was recovered from a woman aged 55-70 years in good health. The sample taken for sequencing was blood. CDR3 loop: CASSPGTGCEQFF. Written as DNA, the CDR3 is TGTGCCAGCAGTCCCGGGACAGGGTGTGAGCAGTTCTTC.